Listed here are 31 T cell receptor beta chains from one sample, sequenced in a study of T cells in Graves' hyperthyroidism and ophthalmopathy. From RNA transcripts, TCR beta CDR3 regions were amplified. Initially, a first-round RT-PCR of the TCR CDR3 employed the HTBI primer set. TCRdb analysed the multiplex PCR reads with MiXCR anew, one entry per CDR3 protein. The data hold about 710,000 distinct CDR3 sequences, with around 17% observed a single time. The sequencing input was blood. The receptors shown here come from a man aged 18 to 30 with Graves' hyperthyroidism.

This clonotype was observed a handful of times. The rearrangement joins TRBV7-2 to TRBJ2-3; 11 bases are a match to TRBD2. Trimming at V came to 4 bases and at J to 1 base, leaving 7 bases not matched to a gene. The CDR3 is made up of 17 amino acids. Germline CDR1 reads SGHTA; CDR2 reads FQGNSA. The CDR3 DNA reads as TGTGCCAGCAGCTCCCCGATACTAGCGGGAGGCACAGATACGCAGTATTTT. Encoded protein: CASSSPILAGGTDTQYF. The entire variable domain, with the rest obtained from reference TRBV7-2 and TRBJ2-3, is as follows: GAGVSQSPSNKVTEKGKDVELRCDPISGHTALYWYRQSLGQGLEFLIYFQGNSAPDKSGLPSDRFSAERTGGSVSTLTIQRTQQEDSAVYLCASSSPILAGGTDTQYFGPGTRLTVL.

The chain combines TRBV19 with TRBJ1-2; 11 bases line up with TRBD1. Germline assignment: CDR1 LNHDA and CDR2 SQIVND (reference sequence). This CDR3 has 14 residues. Losses at the gene ends were 3 bases for V and 6 bases for J; bases not matched to a gene: 3. The CDR3 sequence: CASSMDRGLNGYTF. CDR3 sequence (DNA): TGTGCCAGTAGTATGGACAGGGGGCTCAATGGCTACACCTTC. The variable domain in full, with the rest retrieved from reference TRBV19 and TRBJ1-2, is DGGITQSPKYLFRKEGQNVTLSCEQNLNHDAMYWYRQDPGQGLRLIYYSQIVNDFQKGDIAEGYSVSREKKESFPLTVTSAQKNPTAFYLCASSMDRGLNGYTFGSGTRLTVV.

This clonotype showed up just a few times. The V gene is TRBV29-1, the J gene TRBJ2-5, with TRBD2 identical over 10 bases. The junction had 4 bases not matched to a gene; V was cut back by 3 bases and J by 3 bases. This CDR3 has 14 amino acids. Germline V gene lookup returns CDR1 SQVTM and CDR2 ANQGSEA. The CDR3 region has the DNA TGCAGCGTTGAGGACGGGACTAGCGAAGAGACCCAGTACTTC. Protein product: CSVEDGTSEETQYF.

This clonotype was seen many times. The CDR3 is CASSLWSSGPDTQYF. The CDR3 DNA follows: TGTGCCAGCAGCCTATGGTCTAGCGGTCCAGATACGCAGTATTTT. The chain joins TRBV12-3 or TRBV12-4 to TRBJ2-3; 7 bases are a match to TRBD2. V lost 6 bases, J lost 4 bases, and 10 bases stayed unmatched. The CDR3 sequence is 15 residues long.

The rearrangement joins TRBV7-9 to TRBJ1-6, with unresolved D. CDR3 length: 15 residues. Germline V lookup: CDR1 SEHNR, CDR2 FQNEAQ (reference sequence). Trimming pared 5 bases from V and 6 bases from J, leaving 14 bases between. The chain's CDR3 is CASSRPTDLNSPLHF. The CDR3 DNA follows: TGTGCCAGCAGCAGGCCGACGGACCTTAATTCACCCCTCCACTTT.

CDR3 DNA sequence: TGCAGTGCCAGCGAGTTTCAATCGCAGTTCTTC. This gives the protein CSASEFQSQFF. V and J are TRBV20-1 and TRBJ2-1; D not resolved. The CDR3 runs 11 residues. CDR1 is DFQATT and CDR2 is SNEGSKA in the germline V gene (reference sequence). Deletions cut 6 bases from V and 12 bases from J, with 15 bases between.

The genes are TRBV24-1 and TRBJ2-4, with D possibly being TRBD1 (5 bases). Germline CDR1 and CDR2: KGHDR and SFDVKD. V was shortened by 7 bases and J by 2 bases, with 11 bases between the two germline ends. The CDR3 sequence is 14 residues long. CDR3 coding DNA: TGTGCCACCAGCCGACAGATACCCAAAAACATTCAGTACTTC. As protein: CATSRQIPKNIQYF.

In its sample, this clonotype was seen many times. The V and J genes are TRBV2 and TRBJ1-6; no reliable D call. The CDR3 runs to 14 residues. CDR1 is SNHLY, CDR2 FYNNEI, per germline. V was pared by 0 bases and J by 2 bases, with 2 bases between. The CDR3 DNA reads TGTGCCAGCAGTGAAGCGGCCTATAATTCACCCCTCCACTTT. It codes for CASSEAAYNSPLHF.

V is TRBV11-3 and J is TRBJ2-7; D may be TRBD2 (6 bases). V gave up 3 bases and J gave up 1 base, with 10 bases separating them. The length of the CDR3 is 14 residues. Germline V gene data show CDR1 as SGHNT and CDR2 as YENEEA. The CDR3 nucleotides are TGTGCCAGCAGCTTTCGACTAGAATCCTACGAGCAGTACTTC. It yields the protein CASSFRLESYEQYF.

This clonotype was found a few times. The CDR3, as DNA: TGTGCCAGCAGCTCCCGTACAGGGCATGGCTACACCTTC. It yields the protein CASSSRTGHGYTF. The chain recombines TRBV7-8 with TRBJ1-2; possibly TRBD1 for D (6 bases). This CDR3 region has 13 residues. From germline, CDR1 is SGHVS and CDR2 FQNEAQ. V was pared by 4 bases and J by 6 bases, with 12 bases between. Filled out from reference TRBV7-8 and TRBJ1-2, the complete variable domain reads GAGVSQSPRYKVAKRGQDVALRCDPISGHVSLFWYQQALGQGPEFLTYFQNEAQLDKSGLPSDRFFAERPEGSVSTLKIQRTQQEDSAVYLCASSSRTGHGYTFGSGTRLTVV.

The sample holds a few counts of this clonotype. The chain combines TRBV12-3 or TRBV12-4 with TRBJ2-5; a weak D match, TRBD1 (5 bases). The CDR3 has 13 residues. Trimming removed 3 bases from V and 4 bases from J, with 9 bases in between. The CDR3 is CASSFRQGETQYF. The CDR3 DNA follows: TGTGCCAGCAGTTTTAGGCAGGGAGAGACCCAGTACTTC.

In its sample, this clonotype was seen many times. This sequence joins TRBV30 and TRBJ2-1; the D is unclear. CDR1 and CDR2 (germline): GTSNPN, SVGIG (reference sequence). The ends were cut back, 0 bases at V and 0 bases at J, with 12 bases in the middle. This CDR3 is 16 amino acids long. CDR3 sequence: CAWSVDVGSSYNEQFF. The DNA for the CDR3 is TGTGCCTGGAGTGTAGACGTGGGTAGCTCCTACAATGAGCAGTTCTTC.

At least ten counts were recorded for this clonotype. This sequence joins TRBV28 and TRBJ1-2; D gene ambiguous. Germline assignment: CDR1 MDHEN and CDR2 SYDVKM. This CDR3 is 13 amino acids long. The V end was cut by 6 bases, the J end by 3 bases, with 11 bases between. The CDR3 nucleotides are TGTGCCAGCAGGGGTGGGCACCACTATGGCTACACCTTC. It yields the protein CASRGGHHYGYTF.

This clonotype was observed many times. The chain couples TRBV18 to TRBJ2-1; the match to TRBD1 covers 9 bases. The length of the CDR3 is 16 residues. The V segment lost 4 bases and the J segment 7 bases; nucleotides outside the gene matches: 11. Germline CDR1 KGHSH, CDR2 LQKENI. The CDR3 nucleotides are TGTGCCAGCTCACGAGGACAGGGGTTCGAAATGAATGAGCAGTTCTTC. This gives the protein CASSRGQGFEMNEQFF.

This clonotype was seen ten or more times. This rearrangement joins TRBV27 to TRBJ2-6; 7 nucleotides align to TRBD1. Germline CDR1 and CDR2: MNHEY and SMNVEV (reference sequence). CDR3 length: 16 amino acids. Trimming removed 5 bases from V and 4 bases from J; junction bases left unmatched: 8. The CDR3 DNA follows: TGTGCCAGCAGTCCCCTCAGGGGGAGCGGGGCCAACGTCCTGACTTTC. It yields the protein CASSPLRGSGANVLTF.

This clonotype was seen repeatedly, ten times or more. The rearrangement uses TRBV28 and TRBJ1-5; no definite D call. This CDR3 is 14 amino acids long. Germline V lookup: CDR1 MDHEN, CDR2 SYDVKM. Deletions cut 2 bases from V and 5 bases from J, with 10 bases between. The CDR3 nucleotides read TGTGCCAGCAGTTTAGCTGTGGTCTATCAGCCCCAGCATTTT. This translates into CASSLAVVYQPQHF.

Many counts were recorded for this clonotype. This chain connects TRBV24-1 to TRBJ2-1; no clear D gene. The V end lost 5 bases, the J end lost 4 bases, and 2 bases lay between the germline ends. The CDR3 length is 11 residues. Germline V gives CDR1 KGHDR, CDR2 SFDVKD. The CDR3 reads CATSAYNEQFF. CDR3 nucleotide sequence: TGTGCCACCAGTGCATACAATGAGCAGTTCTTC.

This clonotype showed up many times. One end of the junction is discordant with germline, which a read error may explain. V and J are TRBV11-2 and TRBJ2-7, with 10 bases lining up with TRBD1. The CDR3 totals 15 residues. Germline V gives CDR1 SGHAT, CDR2 FQNNGV. This CDR3 is CAGSLGGQGNAEQYF. Here the CDR3 DNA reads TGTGCCGGCAGCTTAGGGGGACAGGGGAACGCCGAGCAGTACTTC.

This clonotype appeared many times. The chain is built from TRBV2 and TRBJ2-5; 12 bases map to TRBD1. The V and J ends lost 2 bases and 4 bases, in that order; junction bases with no gene match: 8. The CDR3 spans 17 residues. Germline V gene sequence: CDR1 SNHLY, CDR2 FYNNEI. Here the CDR3 reads CASSEILRDRGRETQYF. CDR3 nucleotide sequence: TGTGCCAGCAGTGAAATTCTCCGGGACAGGGGGCGAGAGACCCAGTACTTC.

Ten or more counts support this clonotype. The genes are TRBV7-2 and TRBJ2-5, with 8 bases that match TRBD1. Trimming cost V 5 bases and J 5 bases; bases outside gene matches: 4. The CDR3 is 13 residues long. Germline lookup yields CDR1 SGHTA and CDR2 FQGNSA. In nucleotides, the CDR3 is TGTGCCAGCAGCCCCCGGGACAGGGAGACCCAGTACTTC. Translated: CASSPRDRETQYF.

The sample holds many counts of this clonotype. The V gene is TRBV28, the J gene TRBJ2-5; 7 bases are shared with TRBD2. Germline trimming cut 5 bases from V and 5 bases from J; bases unmatched to any gene: 2. CDR1 and CDR2 from the germline V gene are MDHEN and SYDVKM. The CDR3 has 12 amino acids. The DNA for the CDR3 is TGTGCCAGCAGTGCACTAGCGGAGACCCAGTACTTC. The encoded protein is CASSALAETQYF.

With regard to this clonotype: A much more abundant neighbour one base away suggests this may be a read error. V and J are TRBV28 and TRBJ2-7; TRBD1 might be the D (6 bases). Germline V gene sequence: CDR1 MDHEN, CDR2 SYDVKM. The CDR3 loop spans 16 amino acids. CDR3 region: CACSLDPRGLSYEQYF. The CDR3 coding sequence is TGTGCCTGCAGTTTAGACCCCAGGGGATTAAGCTACGAGCAGTACTTC.

The genes are TRBV15 and TRBJ2-7; 9 bases map to TRBD1. Trimming removed 5 bases from V and 2 bases from J; junction bases left unmatched: 4. Germline loops: CDR1 LNHNV, CDR2 YYDKDF (reference sequence). The CDR3 totals 14 residues. DNA for the CDR3: TGTGCCACCAGCGAGGGGACAGGGACCTACGAGCAGTACTTC. It codes for CATSEGTGTYEQYF. Drawing the rest from reference TRBV15 and TRBJ2-7, the complete variable domain is DAMVIQNPRYQVTQFGKPVTLSCSQTLNHNVMYWYQQKSSQAPKLLFHYYDKDFNNEADTPDNFQSRRPNTSFCFLDIRSPGLGDTAMYLCATSEGTGTYEQYFGPGTRLTVT.

This clonotype was seen many times. The chain employs TRBV7-2 and TRBJ1-1; D perhaps matches TRBD1 (6 bases). Germline V gives CDR1 SGHTA, CDR2 FQGNSA. V lost 3 bases to trimming and J lost 0 bases, with 11 bases between them. The CDR3 has 15 amino acids. For the CDR3, the DNA is TGTGCCAGCAGCTTGAACAGGGACATGAACACTGAAGCTTTCTTT. It translates to CASSLNRDMNTEAFF.

The chain carries TRBV4-1 and TRBJ2-6, with D possibly matching TRBD1 (6 bases). CDR3 size: 18 residues. The V and J ends lost 3 bases and 0 bases respectively, with 15 bases between them. CDR1 and CDR2 from the germline V gene are MGHRA and YSYEKL. Written as DNA, the CDR3 is TGCGCCAGCAGCCATAGACAGGTCCCGATCTCTGGGGCCAACGTCCTGACTTTC. It translates to CASSHRQVPISGANVLTF.

This chain connects TRBV7-9 to TRBJ2-1; no definite D call. Trimming left V 4 bases short and J 2 bases short, with 15 bases between. The CDR3 has 16 amino acids. CDR1 is SEHNR and CDR2 is FQNEAQ in the germline V gene (reference sequence). The CDR3 region has the DNA TGTGCCAGCAGCTCCCCCGATCATCACCCCTACAATGAGCAGTTCTTC. Its protein is CASSSPDHHPYNEQFF.

This clonotype was seen repeatedly, ten times or more. The CDR3 spells CASSLGKNEQFF. The DNA of the CDR3 is TGTGCCAGCAGCCTGGGGAAGAATGAGCAGTTCTTC. The chain recombines TRBV28 with TRBJ2-1, with D hard to call. V dropped 6 bases and J dropped 7 bases, with 10 bases sitting between them. Germline V CDR1 and CDR2: MDHEN, SYDVKM. This CDR3 spans 12 amino acids. Combining the CDR3 with reference TRBV28 and TRBJ2-1 gives the whole variable domain DVKVTQSSRYLVKRTGEKVFLECVQDMDHENMFWYRQDPGLGLRLIYFSYDVKMKEKGDIPEGYSVSREKKERFSLILESASTNQTSMYLCASSLGKNEQFFGPGTRLTVL.

In its sample, this clonotype was seen a few times. The chain joins TRBV6-1 to TRBJ2-2; TRBD1 matches 8 bases. The CDR3 is made up of 16 amino acids. Germline CDR1 reads MNHNS; CDR2 reads SASEGT. V lost 6 bases, J lost 4 bases, and 10 bases stayed unmatched. CDR3 DNA: TGTGCCAGCAGCGACCCGGGACAGGCAGGCACCGGGGAGCTGTTTTTT. This sequence encodes CASSDPGQAGTGELFF.

The CDR3 DNA sequence: TGTGCCAGCAGTGATGCAGGGGGCGCGATCGGCTATGGCTACACCTTC. Protein: CASSDAGGAIGYGYTF. V usage is TRBV6-1 and J usage is TRBJ1-2, with 8 bases aligning to TRBD1. CDR3 length equals 16 residues. Germline V gene sequence: CDR1 MNHNS, CDR2 SASEGT. Trimming cost V 3 bases and J 4 bases; bases outside gene matches: 10.

The rearrangement links TRBV5-4 to TRBJ2-5; 7 bases are a match to TRBD1. Looked up from germline, CDR1 is SGHNT and CDR2 is YYREEE (reference sequence). CDR3 size: 14 residues. The V segment lost 4 bases and the J segment 2 bases; nucleotides outside the gene matches: 5. CDR3 sequence: CASSQKGQQETQYF. DNA for the CDR3: TGTGCCAGCAGCCAGAAGGGACAGCAAGAGACCCAGTACTTC.

The chain recombines TRBV4-1 with TRBJ1-2, with D perhaps TRBD1 (5 bases). There are 15 residues in the CDR3. CDR1 and CDR2 from the germline V gene are MGHRA and YSYEKL. V shed 1 base and J shed 4 bases, with 13 bases lying between them. CDR3: CASSQVVGTAYGYTF. The CDR3 nucleotides are TGCGCCAGCAGCCAAGTCGTGGGGACGGCCTATGGCTACACCTTC.